This record looks at one TCR beta chain sequence and its context. The antigen it binds to is not known. No clone much larger than this one lies a single base away; base qualities are absent. The sample comes from a study of OX40 agonist ivuxolimab in advanced cancers. Notes on the research overall: Ivuxolimab, which targeted the costimulatory receptor OX40 (CD134), was an agonistic, fully human IgG2 monoclonal antibody. A male proportion of nearly 85% and a mean age of roughly 55 years, ranging from about 23 to 90, were recorded for the dose-escalation cohort. Partial responses were achieved by three dose-escalation patients, of whom one had hepatocellular carcinoma and two had cutaneous melanoma. Of the approximately 50 dose-escalation patients, hepatocellular carcinoma was present in around 19, melanoma in around 15, renal cell carcinoma in 9 and head and neck cancer in 9. The paper describes the monotherapy dose-escalation part (N ≈ 49 patients) of the phase I trial of ivuxolimab. The point of sequencing TCRbeta in the periphery was to test whether ivuxolimab changed TCR sequence diversity and drove clonal T-cell expansion. Patients were allowed to have had prior anti-PD-1, anti-PD-L1 or anti-CTLA-4 therapy, and 40% of the dose-escalation patients had been treated with checkpoint inhibitors. Intravenous ivuxolimab was administered to patients every 2 weeks at six dose levels: 0.01, 0.1, 0.3, 1.5, 3 and 10 mg/kg.

Patients with autoimmune disease history or receiving systemic immunosuppression were excluded from the trial. Peripheral blood for TCR sequencing was drawn from every dose cohort at baseline, at cycle 4 day 1 and at cycle 7 day 1. The samples were drawn from a first-in-human, open-label, multicenter phase I dose-escalation trial of ivuxolimab. The trial enrolled adults with locally advanced or metastatic head and neck squamous cell, hepatocellular, melanoma or renal cell carcinoma. Before TCR sequencing, CD4+ T cells and CD8+ T cells from peripheral blood were sorted into separate populations. For sequencing of the TCRbeta CDR3 region, genomic DNA was extracted from the sorted cells. The immunoSEQ Assay was used to sequence the TCRbeta CDR3 regions. Here the immuneACCESS table is served through TCRdb, limited to in-frame sequences with V and J called. Missing clones are a known gap in these copies; in checked studies unresolved V genes cover under half, and the rest lacks a known reason. In this sample the table shows roughly 19,000 clones, just over 90% of which occur a single time. The biggest ten clones account for around 60% of the sample.

V gives up 4 bases and J gives up 4 bases, and the segment between their germline ends measures 8 bases. Including the terminal cysteine and phenylalanine, the CDR3 comprises 12 residues. Left in the record is the CDR3 DNA by itself, 36 bases read in frame from the first base. For CDR1 and CDR2, the germline V gene lists SQVTM and ANQGSEA. Here is what the overall study found, with its caveats: At doses of 0.1 to 3.0 mg/kg, clonal expansion of both CD4+ and CD8+ blood T cells was observed from baseline to week 6. On average, CD8+ T cells showed more expanded clones than CD4+ T cells after ivuxolimab. Antigen specificity was not determined for the clonally expanded peripheral T cells. Low levels of normalized T-cell clonal expansion were also seen in some patients who did not respond. In the 0.1-3.0 mg/kg groups, partial responders were among the patients with the lowest normalized peripheral clonal expansion, particularly in CD8+ T cells.

The source of this sequence is an adult with an advanced solid tumor such as melanoma, head and neck, liver or kidney cancer. The chain is made from TRBV29-1 and TRBJ1-5; perhaps TRBD1 is the D gene, with 6 bases matching. Here the sequenced sample was CD4+ or CD8+ T cells sorted from blood, taken in a trial of the OX40 agonist ivuxolimab. DNA sequence: TGCAGCGTTGCACAGGGTAATCAGCCCCAGCATTTT. Protein translation: CSVAQGNQPQHF.